Sequencing of this T cell receptor beta chain was carried out in a study of control samples from healthy donors and cancer patients. The CDR3 is 15 amino acids. The J segment lost 3 bases and the V segment lost 5 bases, leaving 7 bases of the junction unmatched. Germline V gene sequence: CDR1 SNHLY, CDR2 FYNNEI. Repertoires were generated with immunoSEQ multiplex PCR, while TCRdb's copy carries only in-frame clones and drops some. The sample yields some 71,000 clones, around 87% seen once. The chain employs TRBV2 and TRBJ2-1; 7 bases align to TRBD1. The source material was PBMCs. The receptor comes from a woman aged 50 to 60 with head and neck cancer. In DNA form, the CDR3 reads TGTGCCAGCAGTATAGGGGGCCGAAACTACAATGAGCAGTTCTTC. Translation: CASSIGGRNYNEQFF. Complete variable domain (other parts from reference TRBV2 and TRBJ2-1): EPEVTQTPSHQVTQMGQEVILRCVPISNHLYFYWYRQILGQKVEFLVSFYNNEISEKSEIFDDQFSVERPDGSNFTLKIRSTKLEDSAMYFCASSIGGRNYNEQFFGPGTRLTVL.